This T cell receptor (beta chain) comes out of a study of blood T cell repertoires in COVID-19. Study-wide context: PBMCs, B-cell-depleted T cells, or T cells were the source of the cDNA or gDNA that made up the material.

Germline assignment: CDR1 LGHNA and CDR2 YSLEER. The length of the CDR3 is 18 residues. Trimming took 0 bases from V and 0 from J; bases not matched to a gene: 8. The repertoire was sequenced with immunoSEQ multiplex PCR; TCRdb's copy has only in-frame clones and lacks some. The sample contains 65,000 to 80,000 clones, about 90% of which appear only once. This clone is a singleton in its sample. The TCR comes from a man aged 45-65 years with active COVID-19. This chain uses TRBV4-3 with TRBJ2-3; 8 positions match TRBD2. The sample comprised peripheral blood. The CDR3 DNA reads TGCGCCAGCAGCCAAGAAACTAGCGGACCGTCTAGCACAGATACGCAGTATTTT. Protein: CASSQETSGPSSTDTQYF.